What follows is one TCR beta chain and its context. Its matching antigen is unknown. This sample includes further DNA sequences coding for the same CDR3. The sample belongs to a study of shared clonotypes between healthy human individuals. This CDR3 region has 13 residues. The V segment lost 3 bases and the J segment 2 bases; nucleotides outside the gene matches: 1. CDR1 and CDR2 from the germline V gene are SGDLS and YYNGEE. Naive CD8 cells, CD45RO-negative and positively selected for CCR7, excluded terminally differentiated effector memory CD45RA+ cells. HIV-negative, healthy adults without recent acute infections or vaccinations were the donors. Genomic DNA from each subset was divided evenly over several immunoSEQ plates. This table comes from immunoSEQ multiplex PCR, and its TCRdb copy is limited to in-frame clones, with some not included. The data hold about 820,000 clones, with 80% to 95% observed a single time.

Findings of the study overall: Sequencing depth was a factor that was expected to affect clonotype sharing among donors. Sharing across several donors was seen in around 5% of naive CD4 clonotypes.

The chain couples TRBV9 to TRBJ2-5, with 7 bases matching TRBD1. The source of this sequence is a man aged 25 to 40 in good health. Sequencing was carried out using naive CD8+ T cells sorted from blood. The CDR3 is CASSGGQQETQYF. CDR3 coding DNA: TGTGCCAGCAGCGGGGGACAGCAAGAGACCCAGTACTTC.